The 26 T cell receptor beta chains presented below share a single source sample, sequenced in a study of blood T cells in healthy people across ages. Next came a second PCR, run for about 7 to 12 cycles, which used a sample-barcoded 5' primer along with a J-beta primer mix. From the 5' RACE reads, TCRdb called clonotypes with MiXCR, one entry per CDR3 protein. The sample lists just under 900,000 distinct CDR3 sequences, about 28% occurring once. The sequenced sample consisted of blood. The receptors here all came from a woman older than 75 in good health.

V gene TRBV12-3 or TRBV12-4 combines with J gene TRBJ2-3; weak D call: TRBD2 (6 bases). Between the trimmed V and J ends, which lost 5 bases and 4 bases, there was a span of 16 bases. This CDR3 has 15 amino acids. In DNA form, the CDR3 reads TGTGCCAGCAGTACTGACCCAACGGGAGCAGATACGCAGTATTTT. Protein product: CASSTDPTGADTQYF.

This clonotype was seen ten or more times. The gene calls are TRBV20-1 and TRBJ1-2; D is unresolved. Germline V CDR1 and CDR2: DFQATT, SNEGSKA (reference sequence). V lost 2 bases, J lost 2 bases, and 9 bases lay in between. The CDR3 loop spans 13 amino acids. CDR3 region: CSARPHKNYGYTF. In DNA form, the CDR3 reads TGCAGTGCTAGACCTCATAAGAACTATGGCTACACCTTC.

The gene calls are TRBV11-2 and TRBJ2-1; a possible D gene is TRBD2 (6 bases). Trimming stripped 0 bases from V and 15 bases from J, with 12 bases between. CDR1 and CDR2 (germline): SGHAT, FQNNGV. This CDR3 comprises 12 residues. The CDR3 sequence: CASSLEGPSVFF. The DNA for the CDR3 is TGTGCCAGCAGCTTAGAGGGGCCTAGCGTGTTCTTC.

A remark on this clonotype: A much more abundant neighbour one base away suggests this may be a read error. V usage is TRBV6-5 and J usage is TRBJ2-5, with D perhaps assigned TRBD1 or TRBD2 (5 bases each). V gave up 6 bases and J gave up 4 bases, with 18 bases separating them. The germline gives CDR1 MNHEY, CDR2 SVGAGI. The CDR3 has 15 residues. For the CDR3, the DNA is TGTGCCAGCAGACCCGACGGGGCCAGGACAGAGACCCAGTACTTC. Protein: CASRPDGARTETQYF.

The V call is TRBV12-3 or TRBV12-4, the J call TRBJ2-3, with TRBD2 matching 7 bases. V shed 4 bases and J 1 base; nucleotides not matched to a gene: 8. This CDR3 is 16 amino acids long. DNA for the CDR3: TGTGCCAGCAGTTCCCCCCGCAGCGGGGGCACAGATACGCAGTATTTT. Encoded protein: CASSSPRSGGTDTQYF.

V gene TRBV28 combines with J gene TRBJ1-2; 10 bases line up with TRBD1. Per germline, CDR1 MDHEN and CDR2 SYDVKM. This CDR3 is 15 amino acids long. With V trimmed by 6 bases and J by 8 bases, 12 bases remained unmatched. CDR3 nucleotides: TGTGCCAGCAGCCAACCCGGACAGGGGGGACGGGGCTACACCTTC. Its translation: CASSQPGQGGRGYTF.

This clonotype came up many times. This chain joins TRBV10-3 and TRBJ2-4, with 9 positions matching TRBD1. The germline CDR1 and CDR2 sequences are ENHRY and SYGVKD. This CDR3 region has 12 residues. The J segment lost 9 bases and the V segment lost 10 bases, leaving 7 bases of the junction unmatched. CDR3 DNA sequence: TGTGCCACCAGGGACAGGGAGAGCATTCAGTACTTC. Residues: CATRDRESIQYF.

As regards this clonotype: This may be a read error, as it is one base from a much larger clone. The V call is TRBV6-2 or TRBV6-3, the J call TRBJ2-4; D might be TRBD1 or TRBD2, each matching 5 bases. Germline CDR1 MNHEY, CDR2 SVGEGT. CDR3 length: 15 amino acids. V lost 2 bases and J 15 bases, leaving 23 bases between the germline ends. This chain's CDR3 is CASSYQDRDGNERYF. CDR3 sequence (DNA): TGTGCCAGCAGTTACCAGGACCGGGACGGTAACGAGCGGTACTTC.

This clonotype was counted ten times or more. The chain is built from TRBV10-3 and TRBJ2-3; D perhaps matches TRBD2 (6 bases). CDR3 length: 21 residues. Germline CDR1 reads ENHRY; CDR2 reads SYGVKD. V lost 4 bases, J lost 2 bases, and 31 bases lay in between. CDR3 residues: CAISGPQVHGFAGSNTDTQYF. The CDR3 DNA reads as TGTGCCATCAGTGGACCTCAAGTTCATGGGTTCGCGGGGAGCAACACAGATACGCAGTATTTT.

This clonotype was seen repeatedly, ten times or more. CDR3 sequence reads: CASSQDNVGATYNSPLHF. CDR3 DNA sequence: TGCGCCAGCAGCCAAGATAACGTAGGGGCGACCTATAATTCACCCCTCCACTTT. The rearrangement joins TRBV4-3 to TRBJ1-6; D is perhaps TRBD1 (5 bases). The CDR3 runs 18 residues. Trimming left V 0 bases short and J 2 bases short, with 14 bases between. CDR1 is LGHNA and CDR2 is YSLEER in the germline V gene.

This clonotype was seen ten or more times. The CDR3 reads CASSSAGPTTDTQYF. The CDR3 nucleotides read TGCGCCAGCAGCTCCGCAGGCCCTACAACAGATACGCAGTATTTT. The chain is built from TRBV5-1 and TRBJ2-3; D gene uncertain. From germline, CDR1 is SGHRS and CDR2 YFSETQ. V gave up 3 bases and J gave up 3 bases, with 14 bases separating them. CDR3 length: 15 amino acids.

V usage is TRBV12-3 or TRBV12-4 and J usage is TRBJ1-1; the match to TRBD1 covers 9 bases. The CDR3 has 16 residues. V shed 6 bases, J shed 1 base, and the junction held 9 bases outside the gene matches. CDR3 sequence reads: CASRPTQGAGNTEAFF. The CDR3 coding sequence is TGTGCCAGCAGACCAACACAGGGGGCCGGGAACACTGAAGCTTTCTTT.

This clonotype was recorded a few times. The CDR3 sequence is CASSSVAGGTIQETQYF. The CDR3 DNA is TGTGCCAGCAGCTCCGTAGCGGGGGGGACAATACAAGAGACCCAGTACTTC. V usage is TRBV5-5 and J usage is TRBJ2-5, with 11 bases identical to TRBD2. The CDR3 runs 17 residues. J lost 2 bases, V lost 3 bases, and 9 bases had no gene match. The germline V gene encodes CDR1 SGHKS and CDR2 YYEKEE (reference sequence).

The sample holds a few counts of this clonotype. V and J are TRBV18 and TRBJ2-2; TRBD1 is a possible D gene (7 bases). The CDR3 runs to 16 residues. The V and J ends lost 10 bases and 4 bases respectively, with 22 bases between them. Germline V gene lookup returns CDR1 KGHSH and CDR2 LQKENI. The CDR3 nucleotides are TGTGCCACCCTAAAAGGAGGGACAGCATCCACCGGGGAGCTGTTTTTT. Encoded protein: CATLKGGTASTGELFF. Full variable domain (remainder filled in from reference TRBV18 and TRBJ2-2): NAGVMQNPRHLVRRRGQEARLRCSPMKGHSHVYWYRQLPEEGLKFMVYLQKENIIDESGMPKERFSAEFPKEGPSILRIQQVVRGDSAAYFCATLKGGTASTGELFFGEGSRLTVL.

In the case of this clonotype: It may be a read error: a sequence one base away is much more abundant. The gene calls are TRBV7-9 and TRBJ2-4; TRBD2 aligns across 8 bases. This CDR3 comprises 13 residues. Per germline, CDR1 SEHNR and CDR2 FQNEAQ (reference sequence). V lost 5 bases and J lost 13; bases outside the gene matches: 10. The CDR3 region is CASSQTGGDEQYF. CDR3 nucleotides: TGTGCCAGCAGCCAGACGGGGGGGGATGAGCAGTACTTC.

Concerning this clonotype: A read error is possible here, since a much larger clone lies one base away. J is TRBJ2-3 and V is TRBV5-1; 7 bases match TRBD1. There are 15 residues in the CDR3. V gave up 4 bases and J gave up 0 bases; unmatched junction bases: 5. Germline lookup yields CDR1 SGHRS and CDR2 YFSETQ. The chain's CDR3 is CASSPGQFSTDTQYF. CDR3 sequence (DNA): TGCGCCAGCAGCCCGGGACAGTTTAGCACAGATACGCAGTATTTT.

The chain uses TRBV7-2 and TRBJ2-2, with TRBD2 identical over 8 bases. This CDR3 region has 16 residues. Germline V gene lookup returns CDR1 SGHTA and CDR2 FQGNSA. V shed 5 bases and J 6 bases; nucleotides not matched to a gene: 11. The CDR3 region is CASSRPGGQVAGELFF. The CDR3 nucleotides are TGTGCCAGCAGCCGCCCGGGAGGGCAAGTCGCCGGGGAGCTGTTTTTT.

Remarks on this clonotype: One end of the junction fails to match germline, which may point to a read error. V gene TRBV7-9 combines with J gene TRBJ1-4; D is ambiguous. This CDR3 contains 15 residues. Germline loops: CDR1 SEHNR, CDR2 FQNEAQ (reference sequence). CDR3 sequence (DNA): TGTGCCAGCGGCTTAGTTGAGCAATCTAATGAAAAACTGTTTTTT. Protein: CASGLVEQSNEKLFF.

The chain combines TRBV27 with TRBJ2-1; 7 bases align to TRBD1. The CDR3 has 17 amino acids. Germline V lookup: CDR1 MNHEY, CDR2 SMNVEV (reference sequence). Germline trimming cut 4 bases from V and 2 bases from J; bases unmatched to any gene: 11. CDR3 residues: CASSSKQGRSTYNEQFF. CDR3 nucleotides: TGTGCCAGCAGTTCAAAACAGGGGAGATCGACCTACAATGAGCAGTTCTTC.

The table lists this clonotype with a few counts. V gene TRBV9 combines with J gene TRBJ2-3; TRBD2 is a possible D gene (6 bases). This CDR3 has 14 residues. CDR1 and CDR2 (germline): SGDLS, YYNGEE. Trimming shortened V by 0 bases and J by 6 bases, and 11 bases separated the two germline ends. The DNA of the CDR3 is TGTGCCAGCAGCGTAGGACTAGGGTCGGATACGCAGTATTTT. Encoded protein: CASSVGLGSDTQYF. The full variable domain, completed using reference TRBV9 and TRBJ2-3, is DSGVTQTPKHLITATGQRVTLRCSPRSGDLSVYWYQQSLDQGLQFLIQYYNGEERAKGNILERFSAQQFPDLHSELNLSSLELGDSALYFCASSVGLGSDTQYFGPGTRLTVL.

The genes are TRBV7-2 and TRBJ2-7; the D gene is possibly TRBD1 (7 bases). The V and J ends lost 1 base and 7 bases respectively, with 20 bases between them. Germline values: CDR1 SGHTA, CDR2 FQGNSA. The CDR3 runs to 16 residues. The CDR3 sequence is CASSLVSRGALGEQYF. Here the CDR3 DNA reads TGTGCCAGCAGCTTAGTTAGCAGGGGGGCGCTGGGGGAGCAGTACTTC. The full variable domain, its missing parts supplied by reference TRBV7-2 and TRBJ2-7, is GAGVSQSPSNKVTEKGKDVELRCDPISGHTALYWYRQSLGQGLEFLIYFQGNSAPDKSGLPSDRFSAERTGGSVSTLTIQRTQQEDSAVYLCASSLVSRGALGEQYFGPGTRLTVT.

This rearrangement joins TRBV5-1 to TRBJ2-7, with D tentatively TRBD2 (5 bases). CDR3 length: 15 amino acids. The ends were cut back, 0 bases at V and 4 bases at J, with 14 bases in the middle. Germline V CDR1 and CDR2: SGHRS, YFSETQ. Written as DNA, the CDR3 is TGCGCCAGCAGCTTGGCGAGTGGGGAGTTGTACGAGCAGTACTTC. It yields the protein CASSLASGELYEQYF.

The chain is built from TRBV4-2 and TRBJ2-5, with a weak D call TRBD1 (5 bases). The J call is in doubt because the DNA end fits TRBJ2-1 better. Germline lookup yields CDR1 LGHNA and CDR2 YNFKEQ. This CDR3 contains 15 residues. CDR3 loop: CASSQRGSQQETQFF. The CDR3 nucleotides read TGTGCCAGCAGCCAAAGGGGCAGTCAACAAGAGACCCAGTTCTTC.

A note on this clonotype: A clone one base away is much larger, so this may be a read error. The V gene is TRBV20-1, the J gene TRBJ2-1; D may be TRBD2 (7 bases). The J call may be incorrect, as the DNA end agrees better with TRBJ2-7. Per germline, CDR1 DFQATT and CDR2 SNEGSKA (reference sequence). CDR3 size: 17 residues. The CDR3 here is CSARKGEAGASYNEQYF. CDR3 bases: TGCAGTGCTAGAAAGGGGGAGGCGGGGGCCTCCTACAATGAGCAGTACTTC.

Turning to this clonotype: A read error is possible here, since a much larger clone lies one base away. V usage is TRBV3-1 and J usage is TRBJ1-5; D is perhaps TRBD1 (6 bases). The CDR3 consists of 16 residues. Germline V gene lookup returns CDR1 LGHDT and CDR2 YNNKEL (reference sequence). CDR3 bases: TGTGCCAGCAACCAAGATAGCGGGGGCAGCAATCAGCCCCAGCATTTT. As protein: CASNQDSGGSNQPQHF.

This clonotype was recorded at least ten times. The rearrangement links TRBV27 to TRBJ1-2, with TRBD1 matching over 8 bases. The CDR3 runs to 17 residues. V shed 4 bases and J 3 bases; nucleotides not matched to a gene: 13. CDR1 is MNHEY, CDR2 SMNVEV, per germline (reference sequence). CDR3 in DNA: TGTGCCAGCAGTTCGGCAGGGGGCGAGTTGGCTGACTATGGCTACACCTTC. Protein product: CASSSAGGELADYGYTF.